This TCR beta chain emerged from a study of T cell changes during pregnancy in multiple sclerosis. Only in-frame clones appear in the TCRdb table, and some are missing; sequencing was by immunoSEQ multiplex PCR. The sample consists of around 41,000 clones, 85% to 95% of them appearing once. V was trimmed by 7 bases and J by 7 bases, leaving 20 bases between them. CDR3 length: 15 residues. Per germline, CDR1 MNHNS and CDR2 SASEGT. The sequence was obtained from a female donor in good health, enrolled as a control in a pregnancy study. The chain recombines TRBV6-1 with TRBJ2-1, with D perhaps TRBD2 (5 bases). The sample was CD4+ T cells from peripheral blood mononuclear cells, taken in the third trimester of pregnancy. Written as DNA, the CDR3 is TGTGCCAGCACCCCAACGAGGGCGAATGGGAATGAGCAGTTCTTC. As protein: CASTPTRANGNEQFF.